One and the same sample provided the 21 T cell receptor beta chains below, sequenced in a study of regulatory T cells in long-lasting Graves disease. According to the study, TCR beta libraries were built with iRepertoire HTBI primers and CDR3-region Arm-PCR. MiXCR, applied by TCRdb to the multiplex PCR reads, yields one record per CDR3 protein. This sample yields around 450,000 distinct CDR3 sequences, of which roughly 17% are seen a single time; 9% to 15% belongs to the top ten. The time point denotes: newly diagnosed GD, antithyroid drugs for less than 3 months. Scientists built the TCR library using RNA that was extracted from PBMCs. This sample also appeared in a second study, on T cells in Graves' hyperthyroidism and ophthalmopathy.

The sample here was peripheral blood mononuclear cells (PBMCs), taken at new diagnosis, from a patient treated with antithyroid drugs. The receptors were gathered from a man in his forties with Graves disease.

Many counts were recorded for this clonotype. The genes are TRBV2 and TRBJ2-3, with TRBD2 identical over 12 bases. With V trimmed by 6 bases and J by 6 bases, 4 bases remained unmatched. Germline V gives CDR1 SNHLY, CDR2 FYNNEI. The CDR3 is 14 residues long. This chain's CDR3 is CASRRLAGVDTQYF. The CDR3 bases are TGTGCCAGCAGGAGACTAGCGGGAGTGGATACGCAGTATTTT.

Note on this clonotype: A far larger clone is one nucleotide away, so this likely arose from a read error. This chain joins TRBV13 and TRBJ2-7; maybe TRBD2 (5 bases). V lost 7 bases and J lost 7, with 20 bases in between. CDR3 length: 14 amino acids. Germline CDR1 reads PRHDT; CDR2 reads FYEKMQ (reference sequence). CDR3 sequence (DNA): TGTGCCAGCACCCCCGGGCCAGCGGAGGATGAGCAGTACTTC. Amino acid sequence: CASTPGPAEDEQYF.

This rearrangement joins TRBV5-5 to TRBJ1-5, with 7 bases matching TRBD1. Germline assignment: CDR1 SGHKS and CDR2 YYEKEE (reference sequence). The J segment lost 6 bases and the V segment lost 2 bases, leaving 2 bases of the junction unmatched. This CDR3 is built from 13 residues. The DNA of the CDR3 is TGTGCCAGCAGCTTCCGGGACAGTCAGCCCCAGCATTTT. This translates into CASSFRDSQPQHF.

This clonotype was counted many times. This chain joins TRBV12-5 and TRBJ2-5; TRBD1 agrees at 8 bases. Trimming took 7 bases from V and 3 from J; bases not matched to a gene: 4. Germline V gene sequence: CDR1 LGHNT, CDR2 FRNRAP. The CDR3 has 13 residues. The CDR3 sequence is CASASDREETQYF. CDR3 in DNA: TGTGCTAGTGCCTCGGACAGGGAAGAGACCCAGTACTTC.

The sample holds a few counts of this clonotype. The chain is built from TRBV7-3 and TRBJ2-2; D not resolved. V gave up 1 base and J gave up 2 bases, with 11 bases separating them. CDR1 and CDR2 (germline): SGHTA, FQGTGA. The CDR3 is 16 amino acids. The CDR3 reads CASSLNTISNTGELFF. The DNA for the CDR3 is TGTGCCAGCAGCTTAAACACAATCTCAAACACCGGGGAGCTGTTTTTT.

This clonotype was found many times. The chain employs TRBV12-3 or TRBV12-4 and TRBJ1-5, with 8 bases matching TRBD1. With 6 bases clipped from V and 1 base from J, the junction kept 2 bases outside the gene matches. The CDR3 sequence is 14 residues long. The CDR3 protein is CASSDRGSNQPQHF. CDR3 in DNA: TGTGCCAGCAGCGACAGGGGCAGCAATCAGCCCCAGCATTTT.

This clonotype was picked up many times. The chain recombines TRBV2 with TRBJ2-5, with TRBD1 matching over 8 bases. Germline lookup yields CDR1 SNHLY and CDR2 FYNNEI. This CDR3 has 14 residues. The J segment lost 2 bases and the V segment lost 6 bases, leaving 5 bases of the junction unmatched. The CDR3 DNA is TGTGCCAGCAGGACAGGACAGGGACAAGAGACCCAGTACTTC. Its translation: CASRTGQGQETQYF.

This clonotype has at least ten counts. The rearrangement joins TRBV11-2 to TRBJ2-5; D possibly matches TRBD1 or TRBD2 (5 bases each). Looked up from germline, CDR1 is SGHAT and CDR2 is FQNNGV. CDR3 length equals 12 residues. Trimming shortened V by 4 bases and J by 5 bases, and 8 bases separated the two germline ends. The CDR3 is CASSSEGETQYF. Written as DNA, the CDR3 is TGTGCCAGCAGCTCAGAGGGGGAGACCCAGTACTTC.

The chain is built from TRBV29-1 and TRBJ1-1; no reliable D call. From germline, CDR1 is SQVTM and CDR2 ANQGSEA. This CDR3 contains 14 residues. V shed 2 bases and J shed 5 bases, with 15 bases lying between them. The CDR3 bases are TGCAGCGTTGAATTGCAGATCGATGTTACTGAAGCTTTCTTT. This codes for CSVELQIDVTEAFF.

This clonotype was counted a few times. Written as DNA, the CDR3 is TGTGCCACCAGTGACCGGACTAGCGGAGCCCCTACCTACAATGAGCAGTTCTTC. The encoded protein is CATSDRTSGAPTYNEQFF. The chain is built from TRBV24-1 and TRBJ2-1, with 10 bases fitting TRBD2. This CDR3 has 18 amino acids. Germline-derived CDR1 and CDR2 are KGHDR and SFDVKD. J was trimmed by 2 bases and V by 4 bases; bases with no gene match: 10.

This clonotype was observed many times. The chain uses TRBV28 and TRBJ2-2; 11 nucleotides agree with TRBD1. V was pared by 8 bases and J by 6 bases, with 8 bases of the junction left unmatched. Germline-derived CDR1 and CDR2 are MDHEN and SYDVKM. CDR3 size: 15 residues. The CDR3 nucleotides read TGTGCCAGCTCTCCGGGACAGGGGGTCGCCGGGGAGCTGTTTTTT. Encoded protein: CASSPGQGVAGELFF.

This clonotype was seen at least ten times. The genes are TRBV20-1 and TRBJ1-5, with a tentative D call TRBD1 (5 bases). This CDR3 comprises 15 residues. The germline V gene encodes CDR1 DFQATT and CDR2 SNEGSKA (reference sequence). Trimming cost V 0 bases and J 2 bases, with 11 bases left between them. The CDR3 reads CSARDLRGGNQPQHF. CDR3 DNA: TGCAGTGCTAGAGATCTGAGGGGAGGCAATCAGCCCCAGCATTTT.

This clonotype was counted many times. V and J are TRBV2 and TRBJ2-7; D is perhaps TRBD2 (6 bases). This CDR3 has 14 residues. Looked up from germline, CDR1 is SNHLY and CDR2 is FYNNEI. The V end lost 1 base, the J end lost 3 bases, and 10 bases lay between the germline ends. The CDR3, as DNA: TGTGCCAGCAGTGAAGTCCGGGACTTCTACGAGCAGTACTTC. Its protein product is CASSEVRDFYEQYF.

The CDR3 here is CASSDRSSASYEQYF. CDR3 sequence (DNA): TGTGCCAGCAGCGATCGTTCTAGCGCATCCTACGAGCAGTACTTC. V is TRBV4-2 and J is TRBJ2-7; tentative D call: TRBD2 (6 bases). Trimming took 5 bases from V and 1 from J, leaving 15 bases between them. Germline CDR1 is LGHNA and CDR2 is YNFKEQ. CDR3 length: 15 residues.

This clonotype was seen only a few times. V and J are TRBV29-1 and TRBJ1-5; D is undetermined. V lost 5 bases to trimming and J lost 2 bases, with 10 bases between them. This CDR3 contains 13 residues. CDR1 is SQVTM and CDR2 is ANQGSEA in the germline V gene. CDR3 amino acids: CSVRGDGNQPQHF. The CDR3 DNA sequence: TGCAGCGTTCGGGGTGATGGCAATCAGCCCCAGCATTTT.

The chain employs TRBV4-2 and TRBJ2-2, with TRBD2 matching 9 bases. This CDR3 has 16 residues. The trim removed 0 bases at V and 7 bases at J, leaving 6 bases unmatched. From germline, CDR1 is LGHNA and CDR2 YNFKEQ. The CDR3 sequence is CASSQERREGGGELFF. DNA of the CDR3: TGTGCCAGCAGCCAAGAAAGGCGGGAGGGTGGCGGGGAGCTGTTTTTT.

V gene TRBV7-9 combines with J gene TRBJ1-1, with D unclear. The CDR3 is 15 amino acids. Germline CDR1 is SEHNR and CDR2 is FQNEAQ (reference sequence). Trimming pared 5 bases from V and 5 bases from J, leaving 18 bases between. The CDR3 DNA reads TGTGCCAGCAGCCCTTCTCCTGGAGGGAGGACTGAAGCTTTCTTT. Amino acid sequence: CASSPSPGGRTEAFF.

Note on this clonotype: A much larger clone is a single base away; this may be a read error. This chain joins TRBV15 and TRBJ2-1, with TRBD2 matching over 8 bases. CDR3 length: 14 residues. Germline values: CDR1 LNHNV, CDR2 YYDKDF (reference sequence). With 5 bases clipped from V and 10 bases from J, the junction kept 10 bases outside the gene matches. CDR3 DNA sequence: TGTGCCACCAGCGGAACACTAGCGGCCGGGGAGCAGTTCTTC. Amino acid sequence: CATSGTLAAGEQFF.

This clonotype came up many times. V is TRBV2 and J is TRBJ2-7, with D possibly called TRBD1 or TRBD2 (5 bases each). The CDR3 is made up of 15 amino acids. Germline V gene lookup returns CDR1 SNHLY and CDR2 FYNNEI. Trimming removed 6 bases at V and 8 bases at J, with 23 bases between. CDR3 DNA: TGTGCCAGCAGGAAAAGGCTCGGGACGGAGATCAAGCAGTACTTC. Protein sequence: CASRKRLGTEIKQYF.

This clonotype was detected a few times. The chain combines TRBV12-3 or TRBV12-4 with TRBJ2-4, with 15 bases identical to TRBD2. This CDR3 is built from 19 residues. The junction had 6 bases not matched to a gene; V was cut back by 2 bases and J by 1 base. CDR3 coding DNA: TGTGCCAGCAGTTTACTCGGACTAGCGGGAGGGCGTGCCAAAAACATTCAGTACTTC. Protein product: CASSLLGLAGGRAKNIQYF.

The chain has TRBV3-1 and TRBJ2-7; 11 bases align to TRBD2. V was pared by 4 bases and J by 2 bases, with 4 bases of the junction left unmatched. Germline V gene data show CDR1 as LGHDT and CDR2 as YNNKEL (reference sequence). The CDR3 runs 15 residues. CDR3 sequence: CASSLGLAEAYEQYF. The CDR3 DNA is TGTGCCAGCAGCCTGGGACTAGCGGAGGCCTACGAGCAGTACTTC.